The 3 T cell receptor beta chains in this list originate from one sample, sequenced in a study of T cell repertoires in ileal Crohn's disease. Time point of the sample: neoterminal ileum biopsy at postoperative endoscopy, about 6 months after surgery. Repertoires were generated with immunoSEQ multiplex PCR, while TCRdb's copy carries only in-frame clones and drops some. The sample contains 11,000 or so clones, around 75% of which appear only once. Sequences were obtained from ileal tissue. The receptor source for this set is an adult with Crohn's disease.

This clone has just a few counts. The chain carries TRBV7-3 and TRBJ1-1, with D possibly matching TRBD1 (6 bases). Trimming took off 5 bases at V and 3 bases at J, with 13 bases between the two ends. The CDR3 has 14 amino acids. Germline V gene lookup returns CDR1 SGHTA and CDR2 FQGTGA. Here the CDR3 reads CASSKQGSDTEAFF. The CDR3 DNA sequence: TGTGCCAGCAGCAAACAGGGAAGTGACACTGAAGCTTTCTTT.

The chain is built from TRBV6-6 and TRBJ2-1; tentative D call: TRBD2 (5 bases). V dropped 0 bases and J dropped 7 bases, with 7 bases sitting between them. This CDR3 is 13 amino acids long. From germline, CDR1 is MNHNY and CDR2 SVGAGI (reference sequence). The CDR3: CASSYSSGNEQFF. The CDR3 DNA reads as TGTGCCAGCAGTTACTCTTCGGGGAATGAGCAGTTCTTC.

This chain uses TRBV6-6 with TRBJ1-2; D is undetermined. With 5 bases removed from V and 4 bases from J, the gap between germline ends came to 14 bases. The CDR3 totals 14 residues. CDR1 MNHNY and CDR2 SVGAGI come from the germline V gene (reference sequence). The CDR3: CASSPPGGSYGYTF. CDR3 nucleotide sequence: TGTGCCAGCAGTCCCCCCGGCGGATCCTATGGCTACACCTTC.